This TCR beta chain was profiled in a study of T cell repertoires in cytomegalovirus infection. Looking at the study overall: Public TCR beta signatures provided an indication of both CMV infection and a matching HLA type.

This clonotype was seen a few times. Its target is unknown. TCRdb reprocessed the reads with MiXCR, giving one entry per CDR3 protein. This sample has some 440,000 distinct CDR3 sequences, with approximately 31% found just once. Study-level results: Clonotype analysis showed dominance of the ex vivo response by HLA-C-restricted CMV-specific TCR beta clonotypes. Public TCR beta family frequency separated CMV-and-HLA carriers, including in an independent cohort.

The receptor's source is a human donor in good health (CMV status not recorded). Some clones in this sample may be carry-over from other donors' samples. The sample was PBMCs.

CDR3 in DNA: TGTGCCAGCTCACCCCGAGGGGTTAACTATGGCTACACCTTC. This codes for CASSPRGVNYGYTF. The rearrangement joins TRBV18 to TRBJ1-2; D possibly corresponds to TRBD1 (5 bases). Germline V lookup: CDR1 KGHSH, CDR2 LQKENI. There are 14 residues in the CDR3. V was clipped by 3 bases and J by 1 base, with 9 bases between them. Full variable domain (rest looked up from reference TRBV18 and TRBJ1-2): NAGVMQNPRHLVRRRGQEARLRCSPMKGHSHVYWYRQLPEEGLKFMVYLQKENIIDESGMPKERFSAEFPKEGPSILRIQQVVRGDSAAYFCASSPRGVNYGYTFGSGTRLTVV.